These 24 T cell receptor beta chains were all obtained from the same sample, sequenced in a study of shared clonotypes between healthy human individuals. The table came from immunoSEQ multiplex PCR; TCRdb's copy has only in-frame clones and leaves some out. The sample shows hundreds of thousands of clones, about 92% of them seen only once. Naive CD8 isolation took CD45RO-negative cells positively selected for CCR7 and excluded terminally differentiated effector memory CD45RA+ cells. Sequenced sample: naive CD8+ T cells sorted from blood. These receptors were obtained from a man aged 30 to 39 in good health.

This clone came up once. The chain uses TRBV11-2 and TRBJ2-1, with D perhaps TRBD2 (5 bases). CDR1 and CDR2 from the germline V gene are SGHAT and FQNNGV. The CDR3 runs to 16 residues. V was trimmed by 5 bases and J by 0 bases, leaving 14 bases between them. In nucleotides, the CDR3 is TGTGCCAGCAGCCCATCCCGACTAACCTCCTACAATGAGCAGTTCTTC. It codes for CASSPSRLTSYNEQFF.

The count of this clone is one. CDR3 DNA sequence: TGTGCCAGCAGCCCCTCGTCGGGCAACTATGGCTACACCTTC. Translating it yields CASSPSSGNYGYTF. The chain couples TRBV9 to TRBJ1-2, with D unresolved. CDR3 length equals 14 residues. With 4 bases removed from V and 2 bases from J, the gap between germline ends came to 12 bases. Germline values: CDR1 SGDLS, CDR2 YYNGEE.

The chain carries TRBV7-6 and TRBJ2-2; 8 positions match TRBD1. The CDR3 is 16 amino acids. Germline loops: CDR1 SGHVS, CDR2 FNYEAQ. Trimming at V came to 4 bases and at J to 3 bases, leaving 7 bases not matched to a gene. This CDR3 reads CASSWRDRLYTGELFF. The CDR3 DNA reads TGTGCCAGCAGCTGGAGGGACAGGCTTTACACCGGGGAGCTGTTTTTT. Full variable domain (missing parts from reference TRBV7-6 and TRBJ2-2): GAGVSQSPRYKVTKRGQDVALRCDPISGHVSLYWYRQALGQGPEFLTYFNYEAQQDKSGLPNDRFSAERPEGSISTLTIQRTEQRDSAMYRCASSWRDRLYTGELFFGEGSRLTVL.

The chain joins TRBV27 to TRBJ2-1, with TRBD1 as a possible D gene (6 bases). V lost 5 bases to trimming and J lost 4 bases, with 27 bases between them. CDR1 is MNHEY, CDR2 SMNVEV, per germline (reference sequence). The CDR3 has 19 amino acids. The CDR3 nucleotides read TGTGCCAGCAGTCGACCAGGGGTGGCCTTCTCCGGGCCTTACAATGAGCAGTTCTTC. As protein: CASSRPGVAFSGPYNEQFF.

J is TRBJ2-7 and V is TRBV6-1; either TRBD1 or TRBD2 may fit D (5 bases each). Trimming left V 1 base short and J 2 bases short, with 15 bases between. Germline assignment: CDR1 MNHNS and CDR2 SASEGT. The CDR3 length is 16 residues. This CDR3 is CASSEEDRGVTYEQYF. CDR3 nucleotides: TGTGCCAGCAGTGAAGAGGATAGGGGAGTGACCTACGAGCAGTACTTC.

The chain is built from TRBV28 and TRBJ2-1; D might be TRBD2 (6 bases). With 6 bases removed from V and 3 bases from J, the gap between germline ends came to 12 bases. The CDR3 sequence is 14 residues long. Looked up from germline, CDR1 is MDHEN and CDR2 is SYDVKM. This CDR3 reads CASSQAGRYNEQFF. The CDR3 bases are TGTGCCAGCAGCCAAGCGGGTCGCTACAATGAGCAGTTCTTC. Drawing the rest from reference TRBV28 and TRBJ2-1, the complete variable domain is DVKVTQSSRYLVKRTGEKVFLECVQDMDHENMFWYRQDPGLGLRLIYFSYDVKMKEKGDIPEGYSVSREKKERFSLILESASTNQTSMYLCASSQAGRYNEQFFGPGTRLTVL.

The chain employs TRBV7-9 and TRBJ2-7, with 9 bases matching TRBD2. CDR3 length equals 15 residues. Germline loops: CDR1 SEHNR, CDR2 FQNEAQ (reference sequence). V dropped 2 bases and J dropped 2; count of bases not matched to a gene: 4. CDR3 nucleotide sequence: TGTGCCAGCAGCTTATTCGCGGGAGGGCCCTACGAGCAGTACTTC. This gives the protein CASSLFAGGPYEQYF.

V is TRBV14 and J is TRBJ2-1; TRBD1 agrees at 8 bases. The V segment lost 4 bases and the J segment 5 bases; nucleotides outside the gene matches: 7. There are 15 residues in the CDR3. Germline V gene lookup returns CDR1 SGHDN and CDR2 FVKESK. The CDR3 coding sequence is TGTGCCAGCAGCCCCCGGGACAGGAGAAACAATGAGCAGTTCTTC. This codes for CASSPRDRRNNEQFF.

This clone was seen a handful of times. The chain joins TRBV27 to TRBJ2-3; a weak D match, TRBD2 (5 bases). The CDR3 covers 13 residues. Per germline, CDR1 MNHEY and CDR2 SMNVEV (reference sequence). The V and J ends lost 5 bases and 6 bases respectively, with 12 bases between them. CDR3: CASSPDYWDTQYF. DNA for the CDR3: TGTGCCAGCAGTCCAGACTATTGGGATACGCAGTATTTT.

The chain uses TRBV9 and TRBJ2-2, with TRBD2 as a possible D gene (5 bases). Germline CDR1 SGDLS, CDR2 YYNGEE. Trimming pared 0 bases from V and 6 bases from J, leaving 9 bases between. This CDR3 region has 14 residues. CDR3 DNA: TGTGCCAGCAGCGTAGACGGAGGCCCCGGGGAGCTGTTTTTT. It codes for CASSVDGGPGELFF. Combining the CDR3 with reference TRBV9 and TRBJ2-2 gives the whole variable domain DSGVTQTPKHLITATGQRVTLRCSPRSGDLSVYWYQQSLDQGLQFLIQYYNGEERAKGNILERFSAQQFPDLHSELNLSSLELGDSALYFCASSVDGGPGELFFGEGSRLTVL.

The rearrangement uses TRBV30 and TRBJ1-4; no clear D gene. Germline CDR1 is GTSNPN and CDR2 is SVGIG (reference sequence). The CDR3 has 12 amino acids. Trimming removed 3 bases at V and 8 bases at J, with 10 bases between. CDR3 region: CAWSPILEKLFF. DNA of the CDR3: TGTGCCTGGAGCCCCATTTTGGAAAAACTGTTTTTT.

The chain links TRBV7-9 to TRBJ2-2; D gene ambiguous. V dropped 7 bases and J dropped 3 bases, with 3 bases sitting between them. The CDR3 extends over 11 amino acids. The germline gives CDR1 SEHNR, CDR2 FQNEAQ (reference sequence). This chain's CDR3 is CASTYTGELFF. In DNA form, the CDR3 reads TGTGCCAGCACCTACACCGGGGAGCTGTTTTTT.

The chain has TRBV9 and TRBJ2-2; 7 nucleotides align to TRBD1. Per the germline V gene, CDR1 is SGDLS and CDR2 is YYNGEE. V gave up 0 bases and J gave up 8 bases; unmatched junction bases: 4. The CDR3 length is 14 residues. Written as DNA, the CDR3 is TGTGCCAGCAGCGTAGGCTCGGGACAGGGGGAGCTGTTTTTT. Translation gives CASSVGSGQGELFF.

This clone occurred once. The CDR3 DNA sequence: TGTGCCAGCAGTTTTGAGATCTCTGGGGCCAACGTCCTGACTTTC. Protein: CASSFEISGANVLTF. The chain combines TRBV27 with TRBJ2-6; D gene ambiguous. This CDR3 spans 15 amino acids. Trimming removed 3 bases from V and 0 bases from J, with 6 bases in between. The germline V gene has CDR1 MNHEY and CDR2 SMNVEV (reference sequence).

This rearrangement joins TRBV7-2 to TRBJ2-1, with 8 positions matching TRBD1. Trimming removed 8 bases from V and 6 bases from J; junction bases left unmatched: 6. Per germline, CDR1 SGHTA and CDR2 FQGNSA. The CDR3 sequence is 13 residues long. The CDR3 loop reads CASHRGTSNEQFF. The CDR3 DNA sequence: TGTGCCAGCCACAGGGGGACGTCCAATGAGCAGTTCTTC. Full variable domain (outside the CDR3, taken from reference TRBV7-2 and TRBJ2-1): GAGVSQSPSNKVTEKGKDVELRCDPISGHTALYWYRQSLGQGLEFLIYFQGNSAPDKSGLPSDRFSAERTGGSVSTLTIQRTQQEDSAVYLCASHRGTSNEQFFGPGTRLTVL.

The gene calls are TRBV6-5 and TRBJ1-5; tentative D call: TRBD1 (6 bases). Deletions cut 6 bases from V and 2 bases from J, with 14 bases between. Germline lookup yields CDR1 MNHEY and CDR2 SVGAGI. This CDR3 has 15 amino acids. The CDR3 loop is CASRQTGFGNQPQHF. The CDR3 region has the DNA TGTGCCAGCAGACAAACAGGGTTTGGCAATCAGCCCCAGCATTTT.

This clone was observed a single time. The chain employs TRBV11-2 and TRBJ2-1; D is ambiguous. V was shortened by 5 bases and J by 5 bases, with 16 bases between the two germline ends. Germline lookup yields CDR1 SGHAT and CDR2 FQNNGV. CDR3 size: 15 residues. The CDR3 DNA reads TGTGCCAGCAGCCATTTGGTGGACCTTCACAATGAGCAGTTCTTC. This codes for CASSHLVDLHNEQFF.

On this clone: Within the sample, other DNA sequences also encode this same CDR3. The chain joins TRBV19 to TRBJ2-1; 9 bases agree with TRBD2. This CDR3 has 15 amino acids. With V trimmed by 6 bases and J by 0 bases, 3 bases remained unmatched. Germline CDR1 and CDR2: LNHDA and SQIVND (reference sequence). In DNA form, the CDR3 reads TGTGCCAGTAGGCTAGCGGGGAGCTCCTACAATGAGCAGTTCTTC. The encoded protein is CASRLAGSSYNEQFF.

This sequence joins TRBV11-3 and TRBJ2-5, with D tentatively TRBD1 (6 bases). This CDR3 contains 14 residues. CDR1 and CDR2 (germline): SGHNT, YENEEA. The V and J ends lost 5 bases and 2 bases respectively, with 12 bases between them. CDR3 DNA: TGTGCCAGCAGCAAGAGGACAGAGCAAGAGACCCAGTACTTC. Encoded protein: CASSKRTEQETQYF. Based on the CDR3 plus reference TRBV11-3 and TRBJ2-5, the full variable domain is EAGVVQSPRYKIIEKKQPVAFWCNPISGHNTLYWYLQNLGQGPELLIRYENEEAVDDSQLPKDRFSAERLKGVDSTLKIQPAELGDSAVYLCASSKRTEQETQYFGPGTRLLVL.

This clone has a single count. This rearrangement joins TRBV28 to TRBJ2-1; 9 bases align to TRBD2. This CDR3 has 18 amino acids. Per the germline V gene, CDR1 is MDHEN and CDR2 is SYDVKM. J gave up 2 bases and V 1 base, and 9 bases lay outside the gene matches. This chain's CDR3 is CASSLYPGASGTYNEQFF. The CDR3 DNA sequence: TGTGCCAGCAGTTTATACCCCGGGGCTAGCGGGACCTACAATGAGCAGTTCTTC.

The chain carries TRBV5-1 and TRBJ2-2; 8 bases fit TRBD1. Trimming cost V 6 bases and J 3 bases; bases outside gene matches: 4. This CDR3 has 14 amino acids. The germline V gene has CDR1 SGHRS and CDR2 YFSETQ. In DNA, the CDR3 is TGCGCCAGCAACCCGGGACAGGACACCGGGGAGCTGTTTTTT. This gives the protein CASNPGQDTGELFF.

V gene TRBV7-9 combines with J gene TRBJ2-1; tentative D call: TRBD2 (6 bases). The germline V gene has CDR1 SEHNR and CDR2 FQNEAQ (reference sequence). There are 16 residues in the CDR3. Trimming shortened V by 5 bases and J by 2 bases, and 16 bases separated the two germline ends. This CDR3 is CASSPLLGGTYNEQFF. The CDR3 DNA follows: TGTGCCAGCAGCCCCCTATTGGGGGGTACCTACAATGAGCAGTTCTTC.

The V and J genes are TRBV6-1 and TRBJ2-1; D is undetermined. The CDR3 contains 12 residues. Trimming took off 4 bases at V and 8 bases at J, with 9 bases between the two ends. Germline CDR1 MNHNS, CDR2 SASEGT. CDR3 sequence: CASSGTWDEQFF. Written as DNA, the CDR3 is TGTGCCAGCAGTGGGACCTGGGATGAGCAGTTCTTC.

The chain combines TRBV7-3 with TRBJ1-1; D may be TRBD1 (5 bases). The ends were cut back, 2 bases at V and 0 bases at J, with 13 bases in the middle. The CDR3 length is 16 residues. CDR1 is SGHTA and CDR2 is FQGTGA in the germline V gene. The CDR3 is CASSLWGLSVNTEAFF. CDR3 bases: TGTGCCAGCAGCTTATGGGGCCTCAGCGTGAACACTGAAGCTTTCTTT.